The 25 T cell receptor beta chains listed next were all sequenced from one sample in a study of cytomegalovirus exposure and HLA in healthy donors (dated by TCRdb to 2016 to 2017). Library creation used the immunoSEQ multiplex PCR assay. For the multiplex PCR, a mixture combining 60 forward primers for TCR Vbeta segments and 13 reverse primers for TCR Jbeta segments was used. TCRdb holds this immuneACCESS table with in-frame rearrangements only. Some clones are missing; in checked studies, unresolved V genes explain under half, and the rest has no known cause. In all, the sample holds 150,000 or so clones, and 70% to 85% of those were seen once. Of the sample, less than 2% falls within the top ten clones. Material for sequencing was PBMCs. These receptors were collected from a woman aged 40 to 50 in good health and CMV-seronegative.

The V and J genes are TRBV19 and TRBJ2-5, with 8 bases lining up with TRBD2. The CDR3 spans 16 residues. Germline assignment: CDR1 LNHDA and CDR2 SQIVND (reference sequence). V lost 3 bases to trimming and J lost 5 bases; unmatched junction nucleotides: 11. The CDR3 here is CASSIGGEGFWETQYF. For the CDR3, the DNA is TGTGCCAGTAGTATCGGGGGGGAAGGATTTTGGGAGACCCAGTACTTC.

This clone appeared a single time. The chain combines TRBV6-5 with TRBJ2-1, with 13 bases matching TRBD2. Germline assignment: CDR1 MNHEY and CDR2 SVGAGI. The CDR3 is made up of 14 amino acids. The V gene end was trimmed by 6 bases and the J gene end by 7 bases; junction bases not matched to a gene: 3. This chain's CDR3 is CASSTSGGGNEQFF. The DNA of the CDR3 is TGTGCCAGCAGCACTAGCGGGGGGGGAAATGAGCAGTTCTTC.

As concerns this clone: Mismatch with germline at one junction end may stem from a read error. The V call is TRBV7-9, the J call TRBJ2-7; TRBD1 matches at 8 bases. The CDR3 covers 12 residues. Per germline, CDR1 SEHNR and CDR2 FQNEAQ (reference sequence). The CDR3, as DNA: TGTGCCAGCAGCTTAGGACAGGGGTTCCTGAACTTC. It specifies CASSLGQGFLNF.

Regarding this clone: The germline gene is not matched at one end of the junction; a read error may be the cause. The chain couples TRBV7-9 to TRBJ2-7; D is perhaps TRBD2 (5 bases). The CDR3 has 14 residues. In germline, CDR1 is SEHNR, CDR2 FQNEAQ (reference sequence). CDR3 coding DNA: TGTTCCAGCAGCCTGGCGGGTTGGGAATACGAGCAGTACTTC. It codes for CSSSLAGWEYEQYF.

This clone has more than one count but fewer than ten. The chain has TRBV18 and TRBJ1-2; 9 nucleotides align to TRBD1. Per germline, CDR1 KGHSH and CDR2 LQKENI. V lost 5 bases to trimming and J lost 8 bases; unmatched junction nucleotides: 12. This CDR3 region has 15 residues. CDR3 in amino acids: CASSSSQGAKEGYTF. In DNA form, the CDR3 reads TGTGCCAGCTCATCGTCACAGGGGGCGAAGGAAGGCTACACCTTC. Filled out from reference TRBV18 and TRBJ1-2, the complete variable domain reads NAGVMQNPRHLVRRRGQEARLRCSPMKGHSHVYWYRQLPEEGLKFMVYLQKENIIDESGMPKERFSAEFPKEGPSILRIQQVVRGDSAAYFCASSSSQGAKEGYTFGSGTRLTVV.

CDR3 amino acids: CASSQTSGRGTQYF. In DNA, the CDR3 is TGTGCCAGTAGCCAGACTAGCGGGAGAGGGACCCAGTACTTC. V is TRBV19 and J is TRBJ2-5; 12 bases are shared with TRBD2. The CDR3 length is 14 residues. The J segment lost 7 bases and the V segment lost 6 bases, leaving 6 bases of the junction unmatched. Germline assignment: CDR1 LNHDA and CDR2 SQIVND (reference sequence).

CDR3 nucleotide sequence: TGTGCCAGTAGTATAGCCCCTCCCTCCCTCACCGGGGAGCTGTTTTTT. This translates into CASSIAPPSLTGELFF. The gene calls are TRBV19 and TRBJ2-2; no clear D gene. The CDR3 is made up of 16 amino acids. The germline V gene has CDR1 LNHDA and CDR2 SQIVND (reference sequence). V lost 1 base and J lost 4, with 13 bases in between.

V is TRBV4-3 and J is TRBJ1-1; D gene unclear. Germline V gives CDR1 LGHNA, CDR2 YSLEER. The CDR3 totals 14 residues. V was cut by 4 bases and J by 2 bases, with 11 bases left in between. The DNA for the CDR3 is TGCGCCAGCAGCCCCACAGAGACAAACACTGAAGCTTTCTTT. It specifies CASSPTETNTEAFF.

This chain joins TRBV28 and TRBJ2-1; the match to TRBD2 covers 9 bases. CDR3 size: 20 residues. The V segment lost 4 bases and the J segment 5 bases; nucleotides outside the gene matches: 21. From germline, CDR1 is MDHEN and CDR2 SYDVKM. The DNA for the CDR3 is TGTGCCAGCAGTTACAAGGCTATTTGGGGGGCGGGAGGGCCTCACAATGAGCAGTTCTTC. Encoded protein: CASSYKAIWGAGGPHNEQFF. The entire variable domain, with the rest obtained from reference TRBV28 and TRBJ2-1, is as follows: DVKVTQSSRYLVKRTGEKVFLECVQDMDHENMFWYRQDPGLGLRLIYFSYDVKMKEKGDIPEGYSVSREKKERFSLILESASTNQTSMYLCASSYKAIWGAGGPHNEQFFGPGTRLTVL.

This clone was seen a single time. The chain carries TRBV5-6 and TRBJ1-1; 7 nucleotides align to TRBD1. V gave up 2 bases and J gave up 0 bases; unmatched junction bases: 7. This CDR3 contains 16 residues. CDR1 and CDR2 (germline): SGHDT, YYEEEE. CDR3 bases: TGTGCCAGCAGCTTCAGAACGGGACAGCTGAACACTGAAGCTTTCTTT. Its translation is CASSFRTGQLNTEAFF.

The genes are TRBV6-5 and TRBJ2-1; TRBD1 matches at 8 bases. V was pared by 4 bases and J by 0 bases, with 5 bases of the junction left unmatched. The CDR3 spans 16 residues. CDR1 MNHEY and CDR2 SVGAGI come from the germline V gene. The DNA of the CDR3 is TGTGCCAGCAGTTCGTGGGACAGGAGCTCCTACAATGAGCAGTTCTTC. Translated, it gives CASSSWDRSSYNEQFF.

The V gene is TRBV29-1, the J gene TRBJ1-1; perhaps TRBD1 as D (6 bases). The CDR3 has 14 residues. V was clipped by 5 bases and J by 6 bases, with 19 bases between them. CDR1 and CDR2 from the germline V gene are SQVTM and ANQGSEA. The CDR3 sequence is CSVSRGGVLPEAFF. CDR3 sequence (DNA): TGCAGCGTTTCAAGGGGGGGGGTTCTCCCTGAAGCTTTCTTT. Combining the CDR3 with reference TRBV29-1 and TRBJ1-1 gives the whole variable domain SAVISQKPSRDICQRGTSLTIQCQVDSQVTMMFWYRQQPGQSLTLIATANQGSEATYESGFVIDKFPISRPNLTFSTLTVSNMSPEDSSIYLCSVSRGGVLPEAFFGQGTRLTVV.

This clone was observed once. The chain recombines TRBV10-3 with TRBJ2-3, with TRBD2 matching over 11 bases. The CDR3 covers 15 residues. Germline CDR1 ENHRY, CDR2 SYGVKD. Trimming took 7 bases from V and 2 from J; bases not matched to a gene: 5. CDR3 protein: CAITNSGRATDTQYF. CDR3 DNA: TGTGCCATCACTAATAGCGGGAGGGCCACAGATACGCAGTATTTT.

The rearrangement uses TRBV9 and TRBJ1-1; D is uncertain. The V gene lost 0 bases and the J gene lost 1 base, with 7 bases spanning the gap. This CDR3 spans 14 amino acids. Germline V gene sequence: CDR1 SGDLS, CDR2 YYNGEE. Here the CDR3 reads CASSVDYKNTEAFF. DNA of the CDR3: TGTGCCAGCAGCGTAGATTACAAGAACACTGAAGCTTTCTTT.

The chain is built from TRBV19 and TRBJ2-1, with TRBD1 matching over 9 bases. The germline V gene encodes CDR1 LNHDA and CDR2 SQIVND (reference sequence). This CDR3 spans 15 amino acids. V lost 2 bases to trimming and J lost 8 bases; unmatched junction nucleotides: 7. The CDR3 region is CASSILGQGDHEQFF. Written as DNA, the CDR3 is TGTGCCAGTAGTATACTGGGACAGGGCGACCATGAGCAGTTCTTC.

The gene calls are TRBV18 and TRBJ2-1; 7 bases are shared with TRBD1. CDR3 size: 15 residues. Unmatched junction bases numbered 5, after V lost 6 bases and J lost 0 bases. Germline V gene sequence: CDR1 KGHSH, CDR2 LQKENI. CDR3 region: CASSPDRVSYNEQFF. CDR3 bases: TGTGCCAGCTCGCCAGACAGGGTCTCCTACAATGAGCAGTTCTTC.

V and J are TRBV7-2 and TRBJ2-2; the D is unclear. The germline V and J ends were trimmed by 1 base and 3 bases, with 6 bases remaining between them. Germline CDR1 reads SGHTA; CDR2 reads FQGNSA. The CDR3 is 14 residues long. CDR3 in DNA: TGTGCCAGCAGCTTAGTGGCTTACACCGGGGAGCTGTTTTTT. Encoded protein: CASSLVAYTGELFF.

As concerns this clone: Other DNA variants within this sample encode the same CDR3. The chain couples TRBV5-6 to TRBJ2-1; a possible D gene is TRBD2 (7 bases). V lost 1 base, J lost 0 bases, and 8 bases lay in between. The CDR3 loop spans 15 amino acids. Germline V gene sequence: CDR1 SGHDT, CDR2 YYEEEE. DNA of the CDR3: TGTGCCAGCAGCTTGAGGGGGGGCTCCTACAATGAGCAGTTCTTC. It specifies CASSLRGGSYNEQFF. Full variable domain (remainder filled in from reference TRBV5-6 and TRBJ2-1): DAGVTQSPTHLIKTRGQQVTLRCSPKSGHDTVSWYQQALGQGPQFIFQYYEEEERQRGNFPDRFSGHQFPNYSSELNVNALLLGDSALYLCASSLRGGSYNEQFFGPGTRLTVL.

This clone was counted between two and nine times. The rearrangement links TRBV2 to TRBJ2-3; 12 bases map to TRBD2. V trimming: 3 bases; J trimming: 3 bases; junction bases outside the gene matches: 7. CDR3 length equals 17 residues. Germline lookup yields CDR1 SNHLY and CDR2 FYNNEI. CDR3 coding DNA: TGTGCCAGCAGTGACGAGGCTAGCGGGAGGGGGACAGATACGCAGTATTTT. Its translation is CASSDEASGRGTDTQYF.

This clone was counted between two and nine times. The CDR3 sequence: CASSYSGATHQPQHF. CDR3 nucleotides: TGTGCCAGCAGTTACTCAGGGGCTACCCATCAGCCCCAGCATTTT. The genes are TRBV6-5 and TRBJ1-5, with D maybe TRBD1 (5 bases). The V end lost 0 bases, the J end lost 5 bases, and 11 bases lay between the germline ends. The germline V gene encodes CDR1 MNHEY and CDR2 SVGAGI. The length of the CDR3 is 15 residues.

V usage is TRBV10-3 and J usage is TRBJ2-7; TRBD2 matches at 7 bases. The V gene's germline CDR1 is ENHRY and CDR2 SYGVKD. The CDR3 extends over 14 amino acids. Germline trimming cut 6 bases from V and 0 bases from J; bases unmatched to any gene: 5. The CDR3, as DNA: TGTGCCATCAGGCGGGAGAGGATCTCCTACGAGCAGTACTTC. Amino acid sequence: CAIRRERISYEQYF.

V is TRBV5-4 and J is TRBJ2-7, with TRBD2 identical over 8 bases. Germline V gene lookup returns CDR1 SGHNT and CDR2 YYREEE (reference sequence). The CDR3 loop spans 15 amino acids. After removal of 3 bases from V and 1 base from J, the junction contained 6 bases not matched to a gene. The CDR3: CASSWGPSGSYEQYF. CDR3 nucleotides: TGTGCCAGCAGCTGGGGGCCTAGCGGGTCCTACGAGCAGTACTTC.

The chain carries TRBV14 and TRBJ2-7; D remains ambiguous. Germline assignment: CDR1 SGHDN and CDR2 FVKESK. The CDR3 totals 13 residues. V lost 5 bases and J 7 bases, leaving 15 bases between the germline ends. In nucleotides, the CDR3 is TGTGCCAGCAGCGAAGGCCCGGGTTGGGAGCAGTACTTC. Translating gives CASSEGPGWEQYF.

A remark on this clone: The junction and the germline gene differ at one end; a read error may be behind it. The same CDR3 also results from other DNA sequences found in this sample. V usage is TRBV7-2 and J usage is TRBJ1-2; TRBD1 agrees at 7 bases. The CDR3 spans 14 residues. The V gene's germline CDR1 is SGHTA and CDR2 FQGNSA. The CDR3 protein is CASSITTGDYGYTF. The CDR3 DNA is TGCGCCAGCAGCATTACAACAGGGGACTATGGCTACACCTTC.

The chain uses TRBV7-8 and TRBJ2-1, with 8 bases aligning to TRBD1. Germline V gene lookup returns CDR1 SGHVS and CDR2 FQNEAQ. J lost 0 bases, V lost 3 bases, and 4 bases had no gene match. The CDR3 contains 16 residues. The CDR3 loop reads CASSFPGGSSYNEQFF. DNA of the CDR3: TGTGCCAGCAGCTTTCCAGGGGGCAGCTCCTACAATGAGCAGTTCTTC. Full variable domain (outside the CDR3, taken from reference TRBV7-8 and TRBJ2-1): GAGVSQSPRYKVAKRGQDVALRCDPISGHVSLFWYQQALGQGPEFLTYFQNEAQLDKSGLPSDRFFAERPEGSVSTLKIQRTQQEDSAVYLCASSFPGGSSYNEQFFGPGTRLTVL.